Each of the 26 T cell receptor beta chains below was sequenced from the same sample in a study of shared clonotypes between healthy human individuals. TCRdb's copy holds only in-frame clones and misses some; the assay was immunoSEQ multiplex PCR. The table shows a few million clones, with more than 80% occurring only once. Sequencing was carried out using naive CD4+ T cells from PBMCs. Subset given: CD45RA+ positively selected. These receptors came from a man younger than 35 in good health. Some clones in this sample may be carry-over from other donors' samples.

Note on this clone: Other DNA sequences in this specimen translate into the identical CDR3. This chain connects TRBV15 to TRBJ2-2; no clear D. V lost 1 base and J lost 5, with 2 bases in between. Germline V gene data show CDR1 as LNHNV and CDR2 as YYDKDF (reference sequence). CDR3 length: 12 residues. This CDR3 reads CATSRATGELFF. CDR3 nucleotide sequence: TGTGCCACCAGCAGAGCGACCGGGGAGCTGTTTTTT.

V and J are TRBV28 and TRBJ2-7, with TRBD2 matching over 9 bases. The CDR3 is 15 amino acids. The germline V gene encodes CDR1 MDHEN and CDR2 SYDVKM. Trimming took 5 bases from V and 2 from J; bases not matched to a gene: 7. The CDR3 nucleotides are TGTGCCAGCAGTAGTCCCCGCGGGAGGGCCTACGAGCAGTACTTC. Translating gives CASSSPRGRAYEQYF.

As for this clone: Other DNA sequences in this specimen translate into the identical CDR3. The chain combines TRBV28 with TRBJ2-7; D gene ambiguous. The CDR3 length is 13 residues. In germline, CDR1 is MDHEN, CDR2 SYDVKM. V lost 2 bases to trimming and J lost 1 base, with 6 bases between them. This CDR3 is CASSLTLSYEQYF. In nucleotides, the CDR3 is TGTGCCAGCAGTTTAACACTTTCCTACGAGCAGTACTTC.

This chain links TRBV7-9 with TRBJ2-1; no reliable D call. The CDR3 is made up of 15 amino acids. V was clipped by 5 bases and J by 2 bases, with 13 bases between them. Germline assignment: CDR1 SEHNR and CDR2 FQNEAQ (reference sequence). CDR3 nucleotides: TGTGCCAGCAGCCCTAGGACGCTGGCCTACAATGAGCAGTTCTTC. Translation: CASSPRTLAYNEQFF. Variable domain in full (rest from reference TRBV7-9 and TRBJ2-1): DTGVSQNPRHKITKRGQNVTFRCDPISEHNRLYWYRQTLGQGPEFLTYFQNEAQLEKSRLLSDRFSAERPKGSFSTLEIQRTEQGDSAMYLCASSPRTLAYNEQFFGPGTRLTVL.

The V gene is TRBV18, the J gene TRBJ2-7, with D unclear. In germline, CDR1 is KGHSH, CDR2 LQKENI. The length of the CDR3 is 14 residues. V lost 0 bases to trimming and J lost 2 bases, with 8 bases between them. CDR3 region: CASSPPTSPYEQYF. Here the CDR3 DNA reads TGTGCCAGCTCACCACCAACCAGCCCCTACGAGCAGTACTTC.

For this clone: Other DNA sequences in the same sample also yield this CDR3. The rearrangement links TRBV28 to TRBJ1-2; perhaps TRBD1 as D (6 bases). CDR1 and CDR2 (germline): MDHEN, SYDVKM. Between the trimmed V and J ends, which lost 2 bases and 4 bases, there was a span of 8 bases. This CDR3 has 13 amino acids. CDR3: CASSLGQIYGYTF. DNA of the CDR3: TGTGCCAGCAGTTTAGGACAGATCTATGGCTACACCTTC.

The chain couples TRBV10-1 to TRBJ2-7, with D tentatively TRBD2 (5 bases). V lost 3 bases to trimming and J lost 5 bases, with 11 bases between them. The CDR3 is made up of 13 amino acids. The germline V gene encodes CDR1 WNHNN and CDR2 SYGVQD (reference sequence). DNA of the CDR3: TGCGCCAGCAGTGAATCACTAGTTCACGAGCAGTACTTC. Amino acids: CASSESLVHEQYF.

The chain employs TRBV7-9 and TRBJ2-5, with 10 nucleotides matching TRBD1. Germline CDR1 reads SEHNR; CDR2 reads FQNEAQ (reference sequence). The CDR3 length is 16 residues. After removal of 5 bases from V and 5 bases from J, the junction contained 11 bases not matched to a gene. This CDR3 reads CASSLRGTGAQETQYF. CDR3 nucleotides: TGTGCCAGCAGCCTTAGGGGGACAGGGGCCCAGGAGACCCAGTACTTC.

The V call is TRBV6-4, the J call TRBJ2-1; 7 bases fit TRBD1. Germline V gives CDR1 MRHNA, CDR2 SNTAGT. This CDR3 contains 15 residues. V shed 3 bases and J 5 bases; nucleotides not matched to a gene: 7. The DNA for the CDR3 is TGTGCCAGCAGTGAGGTAGGGGGCGACAACAATGAGCAGTTCTTC. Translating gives CASSEVGGDNNEQFF.

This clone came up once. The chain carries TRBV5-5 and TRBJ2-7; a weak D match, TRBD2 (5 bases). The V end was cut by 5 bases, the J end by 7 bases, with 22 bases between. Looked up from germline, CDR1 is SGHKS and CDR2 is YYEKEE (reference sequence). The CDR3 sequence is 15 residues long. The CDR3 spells CASSQLIGGGHEQYF. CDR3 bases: TGTGCCAGCAGTCAGCTGATTGGTGGCGGGCATGAGCAGTACTTC.

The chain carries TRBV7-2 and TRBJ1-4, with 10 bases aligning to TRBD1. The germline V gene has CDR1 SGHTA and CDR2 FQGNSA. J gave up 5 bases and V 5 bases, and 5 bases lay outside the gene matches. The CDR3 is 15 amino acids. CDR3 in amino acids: CASSNRDRGNEKLFF. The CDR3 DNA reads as TGTGCCAGCAGCAACCGGGACAGGGGAAATGAAAAACTGTTTTTT.

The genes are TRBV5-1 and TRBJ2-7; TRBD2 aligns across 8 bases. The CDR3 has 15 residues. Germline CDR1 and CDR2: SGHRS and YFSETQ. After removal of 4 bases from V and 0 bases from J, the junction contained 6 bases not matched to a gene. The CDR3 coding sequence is TGCGCCAGCAGCCGCCAGGGGACTAGCTCCTACGAGCAGTACTTC. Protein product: CASSRQGTSSYEQYF. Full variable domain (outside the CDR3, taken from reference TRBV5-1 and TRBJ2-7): KAGVTQTPRYLIKTRGQQVTLSCSPISGHRSVSWYQQTPGQGLQFLFEYFSETQRNKGNFPGRFSGRQFSNSRSEMNVSTLELGDSALYLCASSRQGTSSYEQYFGPGTRLTVT.

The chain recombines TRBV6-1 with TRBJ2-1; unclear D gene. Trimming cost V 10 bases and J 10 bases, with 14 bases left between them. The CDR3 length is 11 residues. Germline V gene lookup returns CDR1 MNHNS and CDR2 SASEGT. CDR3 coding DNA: TGTGCCACCACGTCAAATAGGGAGCAGTTCTTC. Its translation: CATTSNREQFF.

CDR3 coding DNA: TGTGCCAGCAGTTTGAGTTCCTCCGGACAGGACTCTGGGGCCAACGTCCTGACTTTC. Translation gives CASSLSSSGQDSGANVLTF. The V call is TRBV28, the J call TRBJ2-6, with TRBD1 identical over 7 bases. V lost 3 bases, J lost 0 bases, and 11 bases stayed unmatched. The CDR3 has 19 amino acids. The germline gives CDR1 MDHEN, CDR2 SYDVKM.

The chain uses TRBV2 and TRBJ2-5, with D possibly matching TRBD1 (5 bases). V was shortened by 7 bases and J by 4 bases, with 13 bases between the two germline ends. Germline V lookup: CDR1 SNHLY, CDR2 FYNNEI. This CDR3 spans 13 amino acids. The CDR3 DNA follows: TGTGCCAGCACTGGGGCGGTTTTAGAGACCCAGTACTTC. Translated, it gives CASTGAVLETQYF.

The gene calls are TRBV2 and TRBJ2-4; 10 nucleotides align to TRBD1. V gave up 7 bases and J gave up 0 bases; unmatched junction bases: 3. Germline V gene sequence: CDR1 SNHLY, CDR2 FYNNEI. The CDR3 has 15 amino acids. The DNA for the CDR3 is TGTGCCAGCATTGACAGGGGGCTAGCCAAAAACATTCAGTACTTC. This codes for CASIDRGLAKNIQYF.

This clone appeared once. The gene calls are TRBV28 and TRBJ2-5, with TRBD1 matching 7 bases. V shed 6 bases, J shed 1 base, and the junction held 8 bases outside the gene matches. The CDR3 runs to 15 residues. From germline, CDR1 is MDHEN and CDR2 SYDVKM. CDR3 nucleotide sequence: TGTGCCAGCAGCAGTACGACAGGGTCCCAAGAGACCCAGTACTTC. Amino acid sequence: CASSSTTGSQETQYF.

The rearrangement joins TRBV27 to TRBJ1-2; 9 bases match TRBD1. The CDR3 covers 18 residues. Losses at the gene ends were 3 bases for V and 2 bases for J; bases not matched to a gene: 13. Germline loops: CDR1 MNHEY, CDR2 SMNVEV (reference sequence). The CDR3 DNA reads TGTGCCAGCAGTTTCGCCGGGACAGGGCATAGAGGGAACTATGGCTACACCTTC. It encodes CASSFAGTGHRGNYGYTF.

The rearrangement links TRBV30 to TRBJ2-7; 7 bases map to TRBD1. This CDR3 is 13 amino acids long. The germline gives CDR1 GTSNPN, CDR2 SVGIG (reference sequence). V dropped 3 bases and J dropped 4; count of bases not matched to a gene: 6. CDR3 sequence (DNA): TGTGCCTGGAGAAAGGGACAGTTGTACGAGCAGTACTTC. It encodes CAWRKGQLYEQYF. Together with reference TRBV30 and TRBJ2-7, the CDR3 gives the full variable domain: SQTIHQWPATLVQPVGSPLSLECTVEGTSNPNLYWYRQAAGRGLQLLFYSVGIGQISSEVPQNLSASRPQDRQFILSSKKLLLSDSGFYLCAWRKGQLYEQYFGPGTRLTVT.

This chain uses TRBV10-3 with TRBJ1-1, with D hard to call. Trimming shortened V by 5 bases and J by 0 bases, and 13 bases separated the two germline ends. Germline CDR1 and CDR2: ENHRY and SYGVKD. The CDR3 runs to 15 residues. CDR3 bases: TGTGCCATCAGTATATCTGAAACTATGAACACTGAAGCTTTCTTT. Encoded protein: CAISISETMNTEAFF.

CDR3 DNA: TGCGCCAGCAGCCAAGATAGGAAACAGCCCCAGCATTTT. It is translated as CASSQDRKQPQHF. J is TRBJ1-5 and V is TRBV4-3; D ambiguous. CDR1 and CDR2 (germline): LGHNA, YSLEER. The CDR3 runs to 13 residues. The V gene lost 0 bases and the J gene lost 7 bases, with 7 bases spanning the gap.

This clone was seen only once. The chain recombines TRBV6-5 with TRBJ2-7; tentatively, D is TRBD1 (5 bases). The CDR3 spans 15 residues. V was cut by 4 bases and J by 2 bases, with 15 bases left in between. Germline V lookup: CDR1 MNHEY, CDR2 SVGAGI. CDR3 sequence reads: CASSSLGAAAYEQYF. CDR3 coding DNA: TGTGCCAGCAGTTCCCTTGGGGCTGCGGCCTACGAGCAGTACTTC.

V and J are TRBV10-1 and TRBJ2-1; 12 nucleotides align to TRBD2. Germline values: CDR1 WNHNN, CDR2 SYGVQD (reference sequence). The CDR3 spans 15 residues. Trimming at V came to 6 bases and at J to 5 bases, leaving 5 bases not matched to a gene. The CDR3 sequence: CASSPLAGGDNEQFF. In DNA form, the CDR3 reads TGCGCCAGCAGCCCTCTAGCGGGAGGGGACAATGAGCAGTTCTTC.

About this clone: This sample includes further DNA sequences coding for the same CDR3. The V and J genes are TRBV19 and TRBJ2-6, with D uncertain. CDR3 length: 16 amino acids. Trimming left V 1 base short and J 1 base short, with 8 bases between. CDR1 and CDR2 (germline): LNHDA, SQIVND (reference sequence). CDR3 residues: CASSIVSSSGANVLTF. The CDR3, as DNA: TGTGCCAGTAGTATAGTTAGCAGTTCTGGGGCCAACGTCCTGACTTTC.

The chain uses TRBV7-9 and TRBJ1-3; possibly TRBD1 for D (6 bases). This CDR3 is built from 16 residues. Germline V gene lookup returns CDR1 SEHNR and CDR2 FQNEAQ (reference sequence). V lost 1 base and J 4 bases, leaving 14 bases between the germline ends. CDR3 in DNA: TGTGCCAGCAGCTTAGGTGGGACACGGTCGGGAAACACCATATATTTT. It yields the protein CASSLGGTRSGNTIYF.

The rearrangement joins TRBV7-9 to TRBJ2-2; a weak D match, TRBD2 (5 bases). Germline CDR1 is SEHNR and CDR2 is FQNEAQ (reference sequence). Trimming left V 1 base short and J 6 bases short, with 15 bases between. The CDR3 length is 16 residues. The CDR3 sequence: CASSLGGLRGSGELFF. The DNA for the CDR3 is TGTGCCAGCAGCTTAGGTGGGCTCCGCGGGTCCGGGGAGCTGTTTTTT. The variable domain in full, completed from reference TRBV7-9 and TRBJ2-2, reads DTGVSQNPRHKITKRGQNVTFRCDPISEHNRLYWYRQTLGQGPEFLTYFQNEAQLEKSRLLSDRFSAERPKGSFSTLEIQRTEQGDSAMYLCASSLGGLRGSGELFFGEGSRLTVL.